Listed here are 3 T cell receptor beta chains from one sample, sequenced in a study of T cells in localized non-small cell lung cancer. Here immunoSEQ multiplex PCR was the method, and the copy in TCRdb shows in-frame clones only, minus some. In the table there are 2,500 to 3,000 clones, roughly 23% of which are singletons. The sample consisted of lung tumor tissue, taken before any cancer treatment. Receptors originate from a male donor older than 55 with stage III lung adenocarcinoma.

The rearrangement joins TRBV6-8 to TRBJ2-3; D remains ambiguous. The germline CDR1 and CDR2 sequences are MNHGY and SAAAGT. V lost 0 bases and J 5 bases, leaving 6 bases between the germline ends. CDR3 length: 13 amino acids. DNA of the CDR3: TGTGCCAGCAGTTACTCATGGGTAGATACGCAGTATTTT. Amino acids: CASSYSWVDTQYF.

J is TRBJ1-5 and V is TRBV6-8, with unresolved D. Trimming pared 0 bases from V and 3 bases from J, leaving 6 bases between. From germline, CDR1 is MNHGY and CDR2 SAAAGT. The CDR3 runs to 14 residues. The CDR3 reads CASSYSGLNQPQHF. CDR3 bases: TGTGCCAGCAGTTACTCGGGCCTCAATCAGCCCCAGCATTTT.

This clone came up a few times. The rearrangement links TRBV19 to TRBJ2-5; a weak D match, TRBD1 (6 bases). Trimming removed 6 bases from V and 9 bases from J, with 20 bases in between. Germline V gives CDR1 LNHDA, CDR2 SQIVND (reference sequence). This CDR3 is built from 14 residues. CDR3 sequence reads: CASSPRTGREAQYF. As DNA, the CDR3 is TGTGCCAGTAGCCCCAGAACAGGGCGTGAGGCCCAGTACTTC.